One T cell receptor beta chain is described in this entry. The antigen is unknown. This sample is part of a study of response to subunit inactivated influenza vaccine. Points from the study as a whole: There was a suggestion from the authors that each seasonal influenza vaccination recruits few new T cells.

Via MiXCR, TCRdb re-called the RT-PCR reads, giving one row per CDR3 protein. The sample gives 600,000 to 850,000 distinct CDR3 sequences, 14% of which show up once; less than 8.5% is in the top ten. V was pared by 2 bases and J by 0 bases, with 8 bases between. This CDR3 region has 15 residues. Germline CDR1 is LGHNA and CDR2 is YSLEER. This rearrangement joins TRBV4-3 to TRBJ2-1; D ambiguous. The TCR comes from a man between 50 and 59 years old who received an inactivated influenza vaccine. The sample here was PBMCs from blood, taken about 14 days before vaccination. CDR3 in amino acids: CASSQIYSSYNEQFF. CDR3 bases: TGCGCCAGCAGCCAAATATATAGCTCCTACAATGAGCAGTTCTTC.